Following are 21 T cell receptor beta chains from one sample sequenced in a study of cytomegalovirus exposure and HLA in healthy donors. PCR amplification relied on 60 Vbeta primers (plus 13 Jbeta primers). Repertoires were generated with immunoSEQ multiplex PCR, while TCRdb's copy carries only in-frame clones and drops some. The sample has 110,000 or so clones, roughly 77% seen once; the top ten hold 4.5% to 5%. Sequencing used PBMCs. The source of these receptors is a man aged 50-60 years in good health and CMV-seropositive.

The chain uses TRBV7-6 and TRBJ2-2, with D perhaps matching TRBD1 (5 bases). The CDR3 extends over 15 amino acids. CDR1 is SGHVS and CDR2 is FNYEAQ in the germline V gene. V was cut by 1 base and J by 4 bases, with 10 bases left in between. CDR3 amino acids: CASSLGQGGTGELFF. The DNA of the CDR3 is TGTGCCAGCAGCTTAGGCCAGGGTGGCACCGGGGAGCTGTTTTTT.

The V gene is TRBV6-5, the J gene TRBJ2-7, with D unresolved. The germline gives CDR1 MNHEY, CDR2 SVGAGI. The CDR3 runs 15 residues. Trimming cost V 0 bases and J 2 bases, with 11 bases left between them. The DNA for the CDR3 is TGTGCCAGCAGTTACTCTCCCGGGTTAACCTACGAGCAGTACTTC. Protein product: CASSYSPGLTYEQYF.

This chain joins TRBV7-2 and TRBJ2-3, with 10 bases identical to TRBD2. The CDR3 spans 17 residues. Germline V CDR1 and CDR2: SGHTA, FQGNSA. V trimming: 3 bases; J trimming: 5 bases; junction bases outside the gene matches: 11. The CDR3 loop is CASSFVSGGNVGDTQYF. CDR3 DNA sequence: TGTGCCAGCAGCTTCGTTAGCGGGGGGAATGTCGGAGATACGCAGTATTTT.

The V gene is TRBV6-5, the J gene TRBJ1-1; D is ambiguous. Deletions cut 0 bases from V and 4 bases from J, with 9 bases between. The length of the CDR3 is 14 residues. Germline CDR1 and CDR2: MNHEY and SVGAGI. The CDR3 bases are TGTGCCAGCAGTTACTCCGACCGGAGCACTGAAGCTTTCTTT. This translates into CASSYSDRSTEAFF.

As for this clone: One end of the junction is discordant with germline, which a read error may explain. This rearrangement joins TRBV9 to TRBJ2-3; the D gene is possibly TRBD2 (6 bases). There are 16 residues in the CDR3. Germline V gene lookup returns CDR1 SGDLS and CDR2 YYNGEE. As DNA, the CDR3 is TGTGCCGGCAGCGTAGCTCTTAGCGGCTTCACAGATACGCAGTATTTT. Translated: CAGSVALSGFTDTQYF.

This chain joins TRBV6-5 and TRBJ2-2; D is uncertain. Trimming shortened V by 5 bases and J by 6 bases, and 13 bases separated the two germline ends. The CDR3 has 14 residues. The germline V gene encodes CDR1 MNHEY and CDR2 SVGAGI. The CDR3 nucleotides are TGTGCCAGCAGTCTGTTTCTTGGCTCCGGGGAGCTGTTTTTT. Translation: CASSLFLGSGELFF.

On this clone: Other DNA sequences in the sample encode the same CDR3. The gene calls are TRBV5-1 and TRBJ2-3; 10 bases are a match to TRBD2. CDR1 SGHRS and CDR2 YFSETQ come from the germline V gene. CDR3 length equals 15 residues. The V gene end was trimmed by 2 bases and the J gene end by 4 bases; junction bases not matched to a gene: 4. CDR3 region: CASSLSSGGPDTQYF. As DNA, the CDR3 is TGCGCCAGCAGCTTATCTAGCGGGGGCCCAGATACGCAGTATTTT.

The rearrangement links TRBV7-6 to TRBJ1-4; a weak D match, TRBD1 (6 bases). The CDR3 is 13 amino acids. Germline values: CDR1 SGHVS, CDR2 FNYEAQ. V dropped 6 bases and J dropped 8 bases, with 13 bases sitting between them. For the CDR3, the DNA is TGTGCCAGCAGTTACAGGGCTTCGGAAAAACTGTTTTTT. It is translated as CASSYRASEKLFF.

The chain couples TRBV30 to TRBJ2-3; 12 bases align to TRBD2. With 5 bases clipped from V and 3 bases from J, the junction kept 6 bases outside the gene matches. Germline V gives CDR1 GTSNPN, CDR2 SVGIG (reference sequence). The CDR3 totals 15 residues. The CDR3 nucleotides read TGTGCCTGGTGCCTAGCGGGAGGGCCGACAGATACGCAGTATTTT. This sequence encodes CAWCLAGGPTDTQYF. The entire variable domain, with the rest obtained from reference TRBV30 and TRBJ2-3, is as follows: SQTIHQWPATLVQPVGSPLSLECTVEGTSNPNLYWYRQAAGRGLQLLFYSVGIGQISSEVPQNLSASRPQDRQFILSSKKLLLSDSGFYLCAWCLAGGPTDTQYFGPGTRLTVL.

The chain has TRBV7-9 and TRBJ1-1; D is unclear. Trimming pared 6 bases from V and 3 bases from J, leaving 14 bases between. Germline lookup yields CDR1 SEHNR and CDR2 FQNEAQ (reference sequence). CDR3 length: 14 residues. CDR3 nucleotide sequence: TGTGCCAGCAGACGAGGACTGAGGTACACTGAAGCTTTCTTT. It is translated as CASRRGLRYTEAFF.

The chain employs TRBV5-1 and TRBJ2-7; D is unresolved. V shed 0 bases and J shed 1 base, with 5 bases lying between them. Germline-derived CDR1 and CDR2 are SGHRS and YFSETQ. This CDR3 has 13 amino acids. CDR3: CASSLESSYEQYF. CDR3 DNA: TGCGCCAGCAGCTTGGAGAGTTCCTACGAGCAGTACTTC.

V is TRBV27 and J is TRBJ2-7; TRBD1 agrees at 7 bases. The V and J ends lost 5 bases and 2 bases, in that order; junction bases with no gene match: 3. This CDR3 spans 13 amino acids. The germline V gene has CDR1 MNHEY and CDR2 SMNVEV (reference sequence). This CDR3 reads CASSKTGPYEQYF. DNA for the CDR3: TGTGCCAGCAGTAAGACAGGGCCCTACGAGCAGTACTTC.

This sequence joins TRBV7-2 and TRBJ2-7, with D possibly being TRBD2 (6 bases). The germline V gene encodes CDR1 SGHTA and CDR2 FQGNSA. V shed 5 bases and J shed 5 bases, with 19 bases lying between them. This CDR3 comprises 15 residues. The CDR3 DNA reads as TGTGCCAGCAGCCTAGGGATGCCGGGAGAGGACGAGCAGTACTTC. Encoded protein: CASSLGMPGEDEQYF.

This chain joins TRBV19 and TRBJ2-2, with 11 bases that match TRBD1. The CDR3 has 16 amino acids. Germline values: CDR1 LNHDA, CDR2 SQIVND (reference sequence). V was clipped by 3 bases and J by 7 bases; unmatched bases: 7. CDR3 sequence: CASSIWGQGVFGELFF. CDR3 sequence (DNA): TGTGCCAGTAGTATTTGGGGACAGGGGGTCTTCGGGGAGCTGTTTTTT. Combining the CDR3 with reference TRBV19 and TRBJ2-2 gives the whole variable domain DGGITQSPKYLFRKEGQNVTLSCEQNLNHDAMYWYRQDPGQGLRLIYYSQIVNDFQKGDIAEGYSVSREKKESFPLTVTSAQKNPTAFYLCASSIWGQGVFGELFFGEGSRLTVL.

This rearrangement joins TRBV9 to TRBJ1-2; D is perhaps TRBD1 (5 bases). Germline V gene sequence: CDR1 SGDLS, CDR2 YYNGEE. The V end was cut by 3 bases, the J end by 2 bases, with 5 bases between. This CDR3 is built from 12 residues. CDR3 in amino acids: CASSGQNYGYTF. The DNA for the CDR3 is TGTGCCAGCAGCGGACAGAACTATGGCTACACCTTC.

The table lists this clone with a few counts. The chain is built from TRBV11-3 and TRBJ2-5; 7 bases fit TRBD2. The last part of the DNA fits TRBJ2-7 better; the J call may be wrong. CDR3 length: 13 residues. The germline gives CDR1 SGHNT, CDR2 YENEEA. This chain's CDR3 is CASSPGLTYEQYF. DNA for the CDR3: TGTGCCAGCAGCCCGGGACTAACCTACGAGCAGTACTTC.

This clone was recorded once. The CDR3 loop is CASSLSPGTPYGYTF. In DNA form, the CDR3 reads TGCGCCAGCAGCTTGTCCCCCGGGACACCCTATGGCTACACCTTC. This chain links TRBV5-1 with TRBJ1-2; D might be TRBD1 (6 bases). Trimming took off 1 base at V and 4 bases at J, with 14 bases between the two ends. The CDR3 has 15 amino acids. Germline assignment: CDR1 SGHRS and CDR2 YFSETQ.

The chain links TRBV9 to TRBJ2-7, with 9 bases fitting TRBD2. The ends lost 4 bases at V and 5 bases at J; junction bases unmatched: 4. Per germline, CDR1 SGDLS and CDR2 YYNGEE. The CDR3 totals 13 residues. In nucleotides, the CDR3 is TGTGCCAGCAGCCTAGCGGGAACGAACGAGCAGTACTTC. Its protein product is CASSLAGTNEQYF.

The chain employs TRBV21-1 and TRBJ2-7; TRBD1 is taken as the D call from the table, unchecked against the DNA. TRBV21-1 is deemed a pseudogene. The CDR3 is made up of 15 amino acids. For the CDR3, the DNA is TGTGCCAGCAGCAAAACGACAGGCTTATCCTACGAGCAGTACTTC. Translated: CASSKTTGLSYEQYF.

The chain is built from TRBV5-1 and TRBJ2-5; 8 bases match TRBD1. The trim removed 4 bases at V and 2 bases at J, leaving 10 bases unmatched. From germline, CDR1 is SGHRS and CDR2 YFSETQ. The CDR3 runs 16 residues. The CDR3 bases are TGCGCCAGCAGCGTTTCAGACAGGGGTTGGCAAGAGACCCAGTACTTC. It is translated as CASSVSDRGWQETQYF.

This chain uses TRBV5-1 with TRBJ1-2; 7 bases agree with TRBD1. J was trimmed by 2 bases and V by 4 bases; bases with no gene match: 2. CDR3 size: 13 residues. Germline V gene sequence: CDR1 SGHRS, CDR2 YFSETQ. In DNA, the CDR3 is TGCGCCAGCAGCGTCAGGGGGAACTATGGCTACACCTTC. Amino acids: CASSVRGNYGYTF.